A single sample is the source of the 16 T cell receptor beta chains below, sequenced in a study of T cell repertoires in cytomegalovirus infection. One entry per CDR3 protein results from TCRdb running MiXCR on the reads. Altogether under 350,000 distinct CDR3 sequences are present, roughly 21% being singletons, with the ten largest covering roughly a fifth. No antigens are known for them. Sequencing was performed on cultured PBMCs, taken from culture after CMV antigen stimulation. Source of these receptors: a human donor in good health (CMV status not recorded). Some clones in this sample may be carry-over from other donors' samples.

This clonotype was observed a handful of times. The genes are TRBV27 and TRBJ1-2; D might be TRBD1 (6 bases). This CDR3 is 14 amino acids long. Germline V gives CDR1 MNHEY, CDR2 SMNVEV (reference sequence). The ends were cut back, 2 bases at V and 5 bases at J, with 12 bases in the middle. Here the CDR3 DNA reads TGTGCCAGCAGTTTAGGGGGCGCGAGGTATGGCTACACCTTC. Translated: CASSLGGARYGYTF.

The chain combines TRBV29-1 with TRBJ2-1; unclear D gene. V lost 4 bases and J 2 bases, leaving 6 bases between the germline ends. CDR3 length equals 12 residues. Germline V gives CDR1 SQVTM, CDR2 ANQGSEA. The CDR3 is CSVGWTYNEQFF. The CDR3 nucleotides are TGCAGCGTTGGGTGGACCTACAATGAGCAGTTCTTC.

The V and J genes are TRBV11-2 and TRBJ1-2, with D perhaps matching TRBD1 (6 bases). Trimming left V 0 bases short and J 8 bases short, with 16 bases between. The CDR3 runs 15 residues. CDR1 is SGHAT, CDR2 FQNNGV, per germline. CDR3 DNA sequence: TGTGCCAGCAGCTTAGACCGGACAGCCTCTGGGGGCTACACCTTC. As protein: CASSLDRTASGGYTF.

This clonotype has a handful of counts. V is TRBV4-1 and J is TRBJ1-5; 8 bases fit TRBD1. This CDR3 has 15 amino acids. Germline values: CDR1 MGHRA, CDR2 YSYEKL. The junction had 5 bases not matched to a gene; V was cut back by 1 base and J by 6 bases. Here the CDR3 reads CASSQADREVQPQHF. The CDR3 region has the DNA TGCGCCAGCAGCCAAGCGGACAGGGAGGTTCAGCCCCAGCATTTT.

The chain combines TRBV12-3 or TRBV12-4 with TRBJ1-5; D remains ambiguous. The CDR3 consists of 15 residues. Trimming removed 5 bases at V and 2 bases at J, with 13 bases between. The CDR3 DNA follows: TGTGCCAGCAGTCCTAGGGTTAATGGCAATCAGCCCCAGCATTTT. Translation gives CASSPRVNGNQPQHF.

In this sample, this clonotype turned up many times. The chain has TRBV7-2 and TRBJ1-1; TRBD1 agrees at 9 bases. Germline lookup yields CDR1 SGHTA and CDR2 FQGNSA. V trimming: 9 bases; J trimming: 0 bases; junction bases outside the gene matches: 11. The CDR3 extends over 16 amino acids. CDR3 loop: CASQTGTGSMNTEAFF. In nucleotides, the CDR3 is TGTGCCAGTCAGACAGGGACAGGGTCTATGAACACTGAAGCTTTCTTT.

This sequence joins TRBV6-2 or TRBV6-3 and TRBJ2-6, with TRBD1 matching over 7 bases. The CDR3 contains 17 residues. J gave up 4 bases and V 0 bases, and 6 bases lay outside the gene matches. Germline V gene lookup returns CDR1 MNHEY and CDR2 SVGEGT. The CDR3 DNA is TGTGCCAGCAGTTACTCGTTGACAGGGAGCGGGGCCAACGTCCTGACTTTC. It encodes CASSYSLTGSGANVLTF.

The chain employs TRBV7-2 and TRBJ1-5; no firm D call. Germline V gene sequence: CDR1 SGHTA, CDR2 FQGNSA. V lost 1 base to trimming and J lost 2 bases, with 6 bases between them. There are 14 residues in the CDR3. The CDR3 loop is CASSLDQGNQPQHF. The CDR3 DNA is TGTGCCAGCAGCTTAGATCAGGGCAATCAGCCCCAGCATTTT. The full variable domain, with the rest looked up from reference TRBV7-2 and TRBJ1-5, is GAGVSQSPSNKVTEKGKDVELRCDPISGHTALYWYRQSLGQGLEFLIYFQGNSAPDKSGLPSDRFSAERTGGSVSTLTIQRTQQEDSAVYLCASSLDQGNQPQHFGDGTRLSIL.

This chain uses TRBV7-6 with TRBJ2-4; 10 nucleotides align to TRBD2. The CDR3 length is 16 residues. V lost 1 base and J lost 0; bases outside the gene matches: 0. Germline V gives CDR1 SGHVS, CDR2 FNYEAQ. CDR3 sequence reads: CASSLGLAGAKNIQYF. The CDR3 coding sequence is TGTGCCAGCAGCTTAGGACTAGCGGGAGCCAAAAACATTCAGTACTTC.

The chain carries TRBV19 and TRBJ2-2; no clear D gene. CDR3 length equals 14 residues. Looked up from germline, CDR1 is LNHDA and CDR2 is SQIVND (reference sequence). V shed 3 bases and J shed 6 bases, with 11 bases lying between them. The CDR3 nucleotides are TGTGCCAGTAGTATCTGGACGATTCCCGGGGAGCTGTTTTTT. Protein: CASSIWTIPGELFF. Looking up the rest from reference TRBV19 and TRBJ2-2 gives the full variable domain: DGGITQSPKYLFRKEGQNVTLSCEQNLNHDAMYWYRQDPGQGLRLIYYSQIVNDFQKGDIAEGYSVSREKKESFPLTVTSAQKNPTAFYLCASSIWTIPGELFFGEGSRLTVL.

This clonotype was observed a few times. The chain has TRBV6-2 or TRBV6-3 and TRBJ2-7; D is unresolved. Germline V lookup: CDR1 MNHEY, CDR2 SVGEGT. Between the trimmed V and J ends, which lost 5 bases and 6 bases, there was a span of 23 bases. The CDR3 length is 16 residues. Written as DNA, the CDR3 is TGTGCCAGCAGTGTCCATCGAGGCTCCTCCCGCCGCGAGCAGTACGTC. This encodes CASSVHRGSSRREQYV.

This chain links TRBV28 with TRBJ1-1; D may be TRBD1 (5 bases). Trimming took off 6 bases at V and 6 bases at J, with 17 bases between the two ends. Per the germline V gene, CDR1 is MDHEN and CDR2 is SYDVKM. The CDR3 runs 14 residues. The CDR3 DNA reads TGTGCCAGCAGGGATGGGGGGAGGAGGCCTGAAGCTTTCTTT. This encodes CASRDGGRRPEAFF.

The J gene is TRBJ1-5, the V gene TRBV2; TRBD1 is a possible D gene (6 bases). V lost 4 bases, J lost 1 base, and 11 bases lay in between. This CDR3 is built from 15 residues. The germline V gene encodes CDR1 SNHLY and CDR2 FYNNEI. CDR3 region: CASSGGAISNQPQHF. CDR3 DNA: TGTGCCAGCAGTGGGGGGGCAATAAGCAATCAGCCCCAGCATTTT.

Many counts were recorded for this clonotype. The CDR3 protein is CASSGPRRGAQGQPQHF. The CDR3 DNA reads TGTGCCAGCAGTGGCCCCCGCAGGGGGGCGCAGGGTCAGCCCCAGCATTTT. V is TRBV6-6 and J is TRBJ1-5; 7 nucleotides agree with TRBD1. CDR3 length: 17 amino acids. Germline V gene data show CDR1 as MNHNY and CDR2 as SVGAGI (reference sequence). After removal of 5 bases from V and 6 bases from J, the junction contained 16 bases not matched to a gene.

This chain links TRBV5-1 with TRBJ2-7, with 7 bases that match TRBD1. Per the germline V gene, CDR1 is SGHRS and CDR2 is YFSETQ. The CDR3 spans 14 residues. Trimming took 5 bases from V and 6 from J; bases not matched to a gene: 11. This CDR3 reads CASSSRQGKVEQYV. The DNA for the CDR3 is TGCGCCAGCAGTTCACGACAGGGTAAGGTCGAGCAGTACGTC.

This clonotype was counted many times. V and J are TRBV7-2 and TRBJ2-7; 7 bases agree with TRBD2. CDR1 is SGHTA, CDR2 FQGNSA, per germline. The J segment lost 4 bases and the V segment lost 5 bases, leaving 5 bases of the junction unmatched. The CDR3 runs 13 residues. The CDR3 sequence: CASSTGTIYEQYF. CDR3 sequence (DNA): TGTGCCAGCAGCACGGGGACTATTTACGAGCAGTACTTC.